Detailed here is one T cell receptor (beta chain). Its specificity is unknown. This sample was included in a study of T cell responses to AZD1222 COVID-19 vaccine. The wider study: Pooling covered second doses at about 4 or about 12 weeks.

Sequencing used immunoSEQ multiplex PCR; TCRdb keeps in-frame clones, though not all of them. The sample contains about 260,000 clones, over 85% of which appear only once. Study-wide results and caveats: The donors showed a predominance of white British ancestry and of females, with possible underestimation of clonal diversity.

Specimen: peripheral blood, collected on day 0 of AZD1222 vaccination. The receptor comes from an adult in good health.

The CDR3 protein is CASSFTGDIGNEQFF. Here the CDR3 DNA reads TGTGCCAGCAGTTTTACAGGGGATATAGGGAATGAGCAGTTCTTC. This rearrangement joins TRBV28 to TRBJ2-1, with 7 bases that match TRBD1. The V segment lost 3 bases and the J segment 7 bases; nucleotides outside the gene matches: 9. Germline CDR1 reads MDHEN; CDR2 reads SYDVKM. The CDR3 has 15 residues.